The sequence of this TCR beta chain was determined in a study of tumor-infiltrating lymphocytes in primary liver carcinoma. The V and J ends lost 2 bases and 3 bases, in that order; junction bases with no gene match: 6. The CDR3 has 15 residues. The germline V gene has CDR1 GTSNPN and CDR2 SVGIG (reference sequence). Priming with a constant-region primer yielded TCR beta cDNA from about 500 ng total RNA. A slightly modified ARM-PCR protocol with three nested multiplex PCR rounds produced these TCR beta libraries. In the first two PCR rounds, TRBV1-TRBV30 forward primers were paired with a C-beta reverse primer, and each round lasted roughly 9 cycles. TCRdb ran MiXCR on the multiplex PCR reads and lists one entry per CDR3 protein. This table has a few hundred thousand distinct CDR3 sequences, 45% to 70% appearing once. The source of the blood RNA was unsorted whole blood, and germline DNA was extracted as well.

Sequenced material: peripheral blood. The sequence derives from a woman younger than 45 with primary liver carcinoma and hepatitis B virus infection. The V and J genes are TRBV30 and TRBJ2-7, with TRBD1 identical over 11 bases. CDR3 sequence reads: CAWSTPGTGGYEQYF. In DNA form, the CDR3 reads TGTGCCTGGAGTACCCCCGGGACAGGGGGCTACGAGCAGTACTTC.